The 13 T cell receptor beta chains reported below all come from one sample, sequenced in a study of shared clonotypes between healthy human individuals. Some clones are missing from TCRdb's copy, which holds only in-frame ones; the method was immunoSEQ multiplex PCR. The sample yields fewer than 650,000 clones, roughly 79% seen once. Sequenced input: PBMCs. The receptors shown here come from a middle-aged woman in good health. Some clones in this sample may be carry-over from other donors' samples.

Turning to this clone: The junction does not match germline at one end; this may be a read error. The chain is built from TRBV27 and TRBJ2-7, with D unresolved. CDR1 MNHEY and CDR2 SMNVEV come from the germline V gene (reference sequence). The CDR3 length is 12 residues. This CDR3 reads CASSPLTGPFFF. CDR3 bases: TGTGCCAGCAGTCCTCTCACCGGGCCCTTTTTCTTC.

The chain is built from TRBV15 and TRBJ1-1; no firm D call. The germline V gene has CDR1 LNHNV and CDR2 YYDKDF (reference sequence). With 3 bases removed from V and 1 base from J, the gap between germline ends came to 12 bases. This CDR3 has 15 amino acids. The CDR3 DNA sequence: TGTGCCACCAGCAGGGGAGGACCGACGAACACTGAAGCTTTCTTT. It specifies CATSRGGPTNTEAFF.

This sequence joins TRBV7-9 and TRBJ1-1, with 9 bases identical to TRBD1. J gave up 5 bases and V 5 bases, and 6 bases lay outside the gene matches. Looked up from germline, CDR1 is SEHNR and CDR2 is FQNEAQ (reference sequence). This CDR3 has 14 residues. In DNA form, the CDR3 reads TGTGCCAGCAGCCCGGACAGGGGTGTTACTGAAGCTTTCTTT. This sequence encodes CASSPDRGVTEAFF.

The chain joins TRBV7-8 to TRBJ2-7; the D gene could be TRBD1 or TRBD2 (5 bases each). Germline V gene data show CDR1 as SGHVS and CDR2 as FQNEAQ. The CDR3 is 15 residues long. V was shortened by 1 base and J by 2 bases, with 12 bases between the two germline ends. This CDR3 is CASSLVGVRTYEQYF. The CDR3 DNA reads TGTGCCAGCAGCTTAGTGGGGGTCCGCACCTACGAGCAGTACTTC.

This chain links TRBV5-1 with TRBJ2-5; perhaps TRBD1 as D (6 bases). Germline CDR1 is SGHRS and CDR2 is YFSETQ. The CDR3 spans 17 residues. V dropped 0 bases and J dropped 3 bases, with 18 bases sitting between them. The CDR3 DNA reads TGCGCCAGCAGCTTGGGGGCCGGGACAACTTCAAAAGAGACCCAGTACTTC. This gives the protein CASSLGAGTTSKETQYF.

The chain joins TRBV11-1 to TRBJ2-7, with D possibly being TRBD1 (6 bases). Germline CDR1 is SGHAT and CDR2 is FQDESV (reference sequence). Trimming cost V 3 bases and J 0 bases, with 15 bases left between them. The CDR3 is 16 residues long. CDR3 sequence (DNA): TGTGCCAGCAGCTTGACGGACAGTTTGATCTCCTACGAGCAGTACTTC. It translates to CASSLTDSLISYEQYF.

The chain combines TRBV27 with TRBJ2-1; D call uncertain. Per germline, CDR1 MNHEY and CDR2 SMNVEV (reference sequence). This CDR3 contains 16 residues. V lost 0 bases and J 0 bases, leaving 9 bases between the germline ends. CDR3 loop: CASSLSGWSSYNEQFF. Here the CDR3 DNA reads TGTGCCAGCAGTTTATCTGGGTGGAGCTCCTACAATGAGCAGTTCTTC.

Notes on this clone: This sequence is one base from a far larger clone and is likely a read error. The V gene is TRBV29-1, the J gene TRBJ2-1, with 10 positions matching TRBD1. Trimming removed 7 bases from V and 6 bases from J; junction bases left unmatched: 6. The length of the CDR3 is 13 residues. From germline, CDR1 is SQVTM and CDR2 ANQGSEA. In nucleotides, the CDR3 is TGCAGCGCCGGGACAGGGGTGGTCAATGAGCAGTTCTTC. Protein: CSAGTGVVNEQFF.

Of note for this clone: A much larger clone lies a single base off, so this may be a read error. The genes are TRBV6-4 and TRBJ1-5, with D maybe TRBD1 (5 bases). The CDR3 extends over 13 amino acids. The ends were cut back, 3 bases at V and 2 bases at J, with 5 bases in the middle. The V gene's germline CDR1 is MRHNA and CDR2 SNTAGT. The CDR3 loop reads CASSEQGNQPQHF. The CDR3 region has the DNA TGTGCCAGCAGTGAACAGGGCAATCAGCCCCAGCATTTT.

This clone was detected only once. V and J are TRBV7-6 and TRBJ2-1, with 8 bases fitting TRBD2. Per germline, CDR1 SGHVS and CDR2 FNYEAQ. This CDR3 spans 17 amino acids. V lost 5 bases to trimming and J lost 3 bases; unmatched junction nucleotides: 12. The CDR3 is CASSQRPGLVNYNEQFF. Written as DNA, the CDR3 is TGTGCCAGCAGCCAAAGACCGGGACTAGTGAACTACAATGAGCAGTTCTTC. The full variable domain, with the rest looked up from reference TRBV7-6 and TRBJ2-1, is GAGVSQSPRYKVTKRGQDVALRCDPISGHVSLYWYRQALGQGPEFLTYFNYEAQQDKSGLPNDRFSAERPEGSISTLTIQRTEQRDSAMYRCASSQRPGLVNYNEQFFGPGTRLTVL.

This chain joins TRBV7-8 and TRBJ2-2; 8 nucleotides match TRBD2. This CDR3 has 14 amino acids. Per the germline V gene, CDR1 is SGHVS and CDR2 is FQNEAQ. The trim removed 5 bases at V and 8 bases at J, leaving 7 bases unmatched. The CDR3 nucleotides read TGTGCCAGCAGCCCGGGACTAGTTGTTGGGGAGCTGTTTTTT. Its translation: CASSPGLVVGELFF.

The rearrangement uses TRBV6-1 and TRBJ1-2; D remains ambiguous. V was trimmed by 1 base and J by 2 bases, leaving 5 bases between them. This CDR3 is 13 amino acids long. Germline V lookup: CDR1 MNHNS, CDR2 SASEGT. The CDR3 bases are TGTGCCAGCAGTGAAGTAACCAACTATGGCTACACCTTC. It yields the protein CASSEVTNYGYTF.

CDR3 nucleotides: TGTGCCAGCAGGAGTGATGGGGCCAACGTCCTGACTTTC. Translation: CASRSDGANVLTF. The chain carries TRBV2 and TRBJ2-6; the D is unclear. The CDR3 has 13 amino acids. Germline V gene sequence: CDR1 SNHLY, CDR2 FYNNEI. V was cut by 6 bases and J by 3 bases, with 6 bases left in between.